This TCR beta chain came from a study of T-cell reconstitution after alpha-beta-depleted transplantation in children. CDR1 and CDR2 from the germline V gene are MDHEN and SYDVKM. Trimming left V 2 bases short and J 4 bases short, with 8 bases between. This CDR3 spans 13 amino acids. It was with unique molecular identifiers that the TCRbeta library was prepared. TCRdb analysed the PCR reads with MiXCR anew, one entry per CDR3 protein. The data contain some 520,000 distinct CDR3 sequences, about 33% of them seen just once; the ten biggest clones take up around 2.5%. The chain couples TRBV28 to TRBJ1-2; no clear D gene. The sequence derives from a human donor who donated a stem cell graft to a child with aplastic anemia. The sequencing here drew on PBMCs from the stem cell graft donor, taken from the stem cell graft. In DNA form, the CDR3 reads TGTGCCAGCAGTTTAAGTCTCGTCTATGGCTACACCTTC. Translation gives CASSLSLVYGYTF.